This entry concerns a single TCR beta chain. Its target antigen remains unknown. Per-base quality was not reported, and no clone a single base away is much larger than it. The immunoSEQ Assay, a bias-controlled multiplex PCR, was used to amplify TCRbeta CDR3 regions from genomic DNA. The study's own analysis went as follows. Nucleated cell counts per sample were estimated from amplification of reference gene primers within the assay. To quantify the absolute abundance of each unique TCRbeta CDR3 rearrangement, sequence reads were collapsed and filtered. Productive Simpson clonality was computed per sample as the square root of Simpson's diversity index over productive rearrangements. The immuneACCESS repertoire file appears here via TCRdb, limited to in-frame rearrangements. These files lack a portion of the clones; in checked studies, under half of the deficit traces to unresolved V genes, and the cause of the others is not known. V and J calls and clone size are given by that table; D and trimming were obtained from the DNA. The sample has more than 95,000 clones on record, 74% of them singletons. Around 5.5% of the sample lies in the top ten.

This record comes from a study of blood T cell repertoires in COVID-19 (dated by TCRdb to about 2020). In terms of the full investigation: Collaborator samples came from the United States, Italy and Spain and covered acute and convalescent phases of COVID-19. The material from the prospective study consisted of cDNA or gDNA derived from T cells, B-cell-depleted T cells, or PBMCs. The dataset comprised deeply sampled blood TCRbeta repertoires from subjects exposed to, actively infected with, or recovered from COVID-19. A freely available public database, intended as a resource for researchers studying the immune response to SARS-CoV-2, is where the repertoires were released. The samples were drawn from the first 160 participants of the ongoing ImmuneRACE study and from some 1,300 subjects provided by 6 global collaborators. The sample metadata nearly always contained a de-identified subject ID, COVID-19 status, age in years and sex. Where available, HLA class I and class II types were obtained from metadata supplied by the sample provider rather than from assay-based typing.

Collaborating institutions collected whole blood in K2EDTA tubes following their own protocols. For TCRbeta analysis, collaborators shipped samples as frozen whole blood, isolated PBMCs, or DNA extracted from either of those sample types. The research as a whole found: Clinical and demographic metadata were provided uncurated, with the amount varying by source and participant.

The CDR3 spans 12 residues, from the cysteine through the phenylalanine. The kept DNA is CDR3 alone, 36 bases in frame from the first base. The V end loses 8 bases and the J end loses 5 bases, and a stretch of 10 bases separates them. CDR1 and CDR2, looked up from the germline V gene, are MNHEY and SVGAGI. Sequenced input: peripheral blood. The receptor was derived from a man in his sixties with acute or convalescent COVID-19. The V gene is TRBV6-5 and the J gene is TRBJ1-3; there is no confident call for the D gene. Here the CDR3 is given as CASGEGRNTIYF. The DNA sequence follows: TGTGCCAGCGGCGAGGGCCGAAACACCATATATTTT.